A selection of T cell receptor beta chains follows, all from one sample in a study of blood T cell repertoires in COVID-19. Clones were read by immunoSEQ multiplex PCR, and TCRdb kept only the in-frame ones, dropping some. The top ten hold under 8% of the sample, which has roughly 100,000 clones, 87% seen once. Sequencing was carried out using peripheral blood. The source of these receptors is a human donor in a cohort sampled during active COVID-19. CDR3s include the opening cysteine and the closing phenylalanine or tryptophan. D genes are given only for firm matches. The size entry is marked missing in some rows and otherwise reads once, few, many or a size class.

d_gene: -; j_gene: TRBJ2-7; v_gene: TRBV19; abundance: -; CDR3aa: CASSIAGDPLSEQYF; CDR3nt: TGTGCCAGTAGTATAGCGGGGGATCCTTTGTCCGAGCAGTACTTC
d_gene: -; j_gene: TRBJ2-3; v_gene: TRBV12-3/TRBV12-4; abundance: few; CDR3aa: CASSSHSADTQYF; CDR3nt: TGTGCCAGCAGTTCCCATTCGGCAGATACGCAGTATTTT
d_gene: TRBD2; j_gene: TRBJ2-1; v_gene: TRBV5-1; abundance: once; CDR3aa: CASSLASGGYNEQFF; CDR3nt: TGCGCCAGCAGCTTGGCTAGCGGGGGATACAATGAGCAGTTCTTC
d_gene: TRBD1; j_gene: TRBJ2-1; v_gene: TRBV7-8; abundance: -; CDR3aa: CASSFLAGGNEQFF; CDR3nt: TGTGCCAGCAGCTTCCTAGCAGGGGGCAATGAGCAGTTCTTC
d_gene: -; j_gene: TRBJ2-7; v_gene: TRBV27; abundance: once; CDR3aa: CASSLKRGYTYEQYF; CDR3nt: TGTGCCAGCAGTTTAAAAAGAGGGTACACCTACGAGCAGTACTTC
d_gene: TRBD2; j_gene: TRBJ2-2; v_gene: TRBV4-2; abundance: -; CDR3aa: CASSPRLAGVTGELFF; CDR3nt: TGTGCCAGCAGCCCCCGACTAGCGGGAGTCACCGGGGAGCTGTTTTTT
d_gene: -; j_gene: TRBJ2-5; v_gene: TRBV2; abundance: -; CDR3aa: CASSRGTQYF; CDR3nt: TGTGCCAGCAGTCGAGGGACCCAGTACTTC
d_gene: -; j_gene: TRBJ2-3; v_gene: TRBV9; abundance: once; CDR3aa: CASSVGPDTQYF; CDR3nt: TGTGCCAGCAGCGTAGGGCCCGATACGCAGTATTTT
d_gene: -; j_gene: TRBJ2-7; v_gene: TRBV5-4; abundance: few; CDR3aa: CASSWDTQRREQYF; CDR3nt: TGTGCCAGCAGCTGGGACACCCAGAGGCGAGAGCAGTACTTC
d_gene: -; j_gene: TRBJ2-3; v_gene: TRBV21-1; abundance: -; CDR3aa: CASSKGERGTLGDTQYF; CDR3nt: TGTGCCAGCAGCAAGGGCGAGCGGGGGACCCTAGGAGATACGCAGTATTTT
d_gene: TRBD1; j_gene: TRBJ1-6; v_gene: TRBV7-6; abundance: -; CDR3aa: CASSERDSQNSPLHF; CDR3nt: TGTGCCAGCAGCGAAAGGGACAGCCAGAATTCACCCCTCCACTTT
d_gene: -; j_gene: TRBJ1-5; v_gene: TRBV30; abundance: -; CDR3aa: CAWSVAGGNQPQHF; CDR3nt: TGTGCCTGGAGTGTAGCGGGAGGCAATCAGCCCCAGCATTTT
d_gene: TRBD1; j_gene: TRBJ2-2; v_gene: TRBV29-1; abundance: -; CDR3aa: CSVGQGLTGELFF; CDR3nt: TGCAGCGTGGGACAGGGGCTAACCGGGGAGCTGTTTTTT
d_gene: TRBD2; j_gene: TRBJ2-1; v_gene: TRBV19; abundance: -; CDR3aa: CASSTSGGAGEQFF; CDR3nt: TGTGCCAGTAGTACTAGCGGGGGGGCCGGGGAGCAGTTCTTC
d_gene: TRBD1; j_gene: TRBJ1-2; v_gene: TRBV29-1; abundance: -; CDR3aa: CSVEETGTYGYTF; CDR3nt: TGCAGCGTTGAAGAGACAGGGACTTATGGCTACACCTTC
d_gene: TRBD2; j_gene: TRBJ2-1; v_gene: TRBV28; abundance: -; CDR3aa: CASSFLAGVRGEQFF; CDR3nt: TGTGCCAGCAGTTTCCTAGCGGGAGTACGGGGAGAGCAGTTCTTC
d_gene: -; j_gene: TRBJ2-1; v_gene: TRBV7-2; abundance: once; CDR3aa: CASTEAGANEQFF; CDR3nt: TGTGCCAGCACAGAGGCAGGGGCCAATGAGCAGTTCTTC
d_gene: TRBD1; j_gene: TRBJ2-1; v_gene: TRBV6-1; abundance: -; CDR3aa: CASSGSRGRTYNEQFF; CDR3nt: TGTGCCAGCAGTGGATCCAGGGGGCGGACATACAATGAGCAGTTCTTC
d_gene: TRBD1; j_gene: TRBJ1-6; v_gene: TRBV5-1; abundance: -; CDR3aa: CASSSTTGRNSPLHF; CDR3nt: TGCGCCAGCAGCTCGACGACAGGGAGGAATTCACCCCTCCACTTT
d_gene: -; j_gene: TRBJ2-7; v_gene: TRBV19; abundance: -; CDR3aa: CASSISGDYEQYF; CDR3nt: TGTGCCAGTAGTATTTCAGGGGACTACGAGCAGTACTTC
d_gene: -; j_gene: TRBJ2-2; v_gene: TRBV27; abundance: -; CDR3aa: CASSLLGNTGELFF; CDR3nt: TGTGCCAGCAGTTTACTCGGGAACACCGGGGAGCTGTTTTTT
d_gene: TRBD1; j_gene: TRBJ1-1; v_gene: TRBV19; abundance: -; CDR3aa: CASSIRQGIAEAFF; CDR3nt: TGTGCCAGTAGTATTCGACAGGGGATCGCTGAAGCTTTCTTT
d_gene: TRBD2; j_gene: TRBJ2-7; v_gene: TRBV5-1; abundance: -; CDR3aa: CASNLGTLAGVYEQYF; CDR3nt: TGCGCCAGCAACCTCGGCACACTAGCGGGAGTCTACGAGCAGTACTTC
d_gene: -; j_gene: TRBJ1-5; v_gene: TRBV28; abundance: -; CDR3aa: CASSPLAREGQPQHF; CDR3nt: TGTGCCAGCAGTCCCCTGGCCAGGGAGGGTCAGCCCCAGCATTTT
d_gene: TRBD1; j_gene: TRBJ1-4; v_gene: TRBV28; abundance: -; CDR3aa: CASSTDRDRPYEKLFF; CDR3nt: TGTGCCAGCAGCACGGACAGGGACCGTCCCTATGAAAAACTGTTTTTT
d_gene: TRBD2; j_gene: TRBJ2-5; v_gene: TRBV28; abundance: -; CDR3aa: CASSLSTSGGGETQYF; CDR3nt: TGTGCCAGCAGTTTATCTACGAGCGGGGGTGGGGAGACCCAGTACTTC
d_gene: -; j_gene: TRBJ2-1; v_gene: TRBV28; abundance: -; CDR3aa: CASTTGGTSYNEQFF; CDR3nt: TGTGCCAGCACCACCGGAGGAACGTCCTACAATGAGCAGTTCTTC
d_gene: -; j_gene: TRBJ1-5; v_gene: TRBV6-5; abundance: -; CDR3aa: CASSSSGTTQLHF; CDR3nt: TGTGCCAGCAGTTCCTCCGGGACAACTCAGCTGCATTTT
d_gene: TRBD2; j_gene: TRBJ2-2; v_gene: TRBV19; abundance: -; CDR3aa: CASSSLAVNINTGELFF; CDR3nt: TGTGCCAGTAGCTCGCTAGCGGTCAACATAAACACCGGGGAGCTGTTTTTT
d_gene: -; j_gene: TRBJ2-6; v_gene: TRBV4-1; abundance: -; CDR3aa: CASSQDQRQLGTAYRANVLTF; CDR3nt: TGCGCCAGCAGCCAAGATCAGCGACAGCTGGGTACAGCGTATCGGGCCAACGTCCTGACTTTC
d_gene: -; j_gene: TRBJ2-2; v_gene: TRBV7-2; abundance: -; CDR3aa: CASSSGLITGELFF; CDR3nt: TGTGCCAGCAGCTCGGGACTGATCACCGGGGAGCTGTTTTTT
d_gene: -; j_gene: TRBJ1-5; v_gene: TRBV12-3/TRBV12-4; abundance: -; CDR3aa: CASTKTGQPQHF; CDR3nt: TGTGCCAGCACCAAGACAGGACAGCCCCAGCATTTT
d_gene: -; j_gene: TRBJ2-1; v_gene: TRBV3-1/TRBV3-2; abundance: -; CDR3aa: CASSLSRSYNEQFF; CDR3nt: TGTGCCAGCAGCCTTTCCCGCTCCTACAATGAGCAGTTCTTC
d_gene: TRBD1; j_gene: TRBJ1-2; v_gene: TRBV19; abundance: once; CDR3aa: CASSLQRDRVSGYTF; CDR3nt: TGTGCCAGTAGTTTGCAACGGGACAGGGTTTCCGGCTACACCTTC
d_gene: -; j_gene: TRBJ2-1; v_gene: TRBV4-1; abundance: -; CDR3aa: CASNPGVRYNEQFF; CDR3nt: TGCGCCAGCAACCCAGGGGTCCGCTACAATGAGCAGTTCTTC
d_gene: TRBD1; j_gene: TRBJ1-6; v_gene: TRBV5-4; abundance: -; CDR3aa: CASSFRGRNSPLHF; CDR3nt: TGTGCCAGCAGCTTCAGGGGGCGGAATTCACCCCTCCACTTT
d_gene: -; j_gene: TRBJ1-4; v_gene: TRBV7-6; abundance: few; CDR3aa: CASSWTQGFNEKLFF; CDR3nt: TGTGCCAGCAGCTGGACCCAGGGATTTAATGAAAAACTGTTTTTT
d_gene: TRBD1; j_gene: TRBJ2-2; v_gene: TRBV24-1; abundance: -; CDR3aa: CATSERTGYGTGELFF; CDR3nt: TGTGCCACCAGTGAGAGGACAGGGTATGGCACCGGGGAGCTGTTTTTT
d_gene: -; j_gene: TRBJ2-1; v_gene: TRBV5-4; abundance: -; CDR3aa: CASSLARLRSYNEQFF; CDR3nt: TGTGCCAGCAGCTTGGCTAGGCTCAGATCCTACAATGAGCAGTTCTTC
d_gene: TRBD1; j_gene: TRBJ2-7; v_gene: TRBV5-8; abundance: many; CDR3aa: CASSLMGQSYEQYF; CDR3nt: TGTGCCAGCAGCTTGATGGGACAGTCCTACGAGCAGTACTTC
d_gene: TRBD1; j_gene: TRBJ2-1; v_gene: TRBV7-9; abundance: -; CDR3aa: CASSLRRDRENEQFF; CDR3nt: TGTGCCAGCAGCTTGAGACGGGACAGGGAAAATGAGCAGTTCTTC
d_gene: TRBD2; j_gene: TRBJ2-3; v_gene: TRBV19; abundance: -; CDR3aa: CASRPPLAGGLNTQYF; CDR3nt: TGTGCCAGTAGACCGCCCCTAGCGGGGGGCTTGAATACGCAGTATTTT
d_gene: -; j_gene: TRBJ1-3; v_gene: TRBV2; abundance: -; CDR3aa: CASSALAVGGNTIYF; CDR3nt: TGTGCCAGCAGTGCTCTGGCGGTAGGAGGAAACACCATATATTTT
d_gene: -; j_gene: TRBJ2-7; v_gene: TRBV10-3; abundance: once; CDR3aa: CAIRGSGNSYEQYF; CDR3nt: TGTGCCATCCGGGGGTCAGGCAACTCCTACGAGCAGTACTTC
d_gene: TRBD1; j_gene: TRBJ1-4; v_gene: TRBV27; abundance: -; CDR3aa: CASRGTGGLKLFF; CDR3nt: TGTGCCAGCAGGGGGACAGGGGGATTAAAACTGTTTTTT
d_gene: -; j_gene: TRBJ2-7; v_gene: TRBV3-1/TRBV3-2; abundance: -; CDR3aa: CASSQGAMKYF; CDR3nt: TGTGCCAGCAGCCAAGGGGCAATGAAGTACTTC
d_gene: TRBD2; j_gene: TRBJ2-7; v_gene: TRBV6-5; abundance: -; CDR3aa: CASSYSVAGGTYEQYF; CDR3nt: TGTGCCAGCAGTTACTCGGTAGCGGGGGGGACCTACGAGCAGTACTTC
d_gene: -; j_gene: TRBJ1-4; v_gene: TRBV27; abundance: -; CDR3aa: CASSLSGQANEKLFF; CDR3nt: TGTGCCAGCAGTTTAAGTGGGCAGGCTAATGAAAAACTGTTTTTT
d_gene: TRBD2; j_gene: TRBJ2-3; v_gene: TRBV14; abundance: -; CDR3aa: CASSLAGGPVDTQYF; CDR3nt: TGTGCCAGCAGCCTAGCGGGGGGGCCCGTAGATACGCAGTATTTT
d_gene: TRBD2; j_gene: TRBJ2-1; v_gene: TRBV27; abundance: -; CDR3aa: CASSSLAGERYNEQFF; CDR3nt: TGTGCCAGCAGTTCACTAGCGGGAGAGCGATACAATGAGCAGTTCTTC